The next 17 T cell receptor beta chains were all read from a single sample in a study of blood T cell repertoires in COVID-19. Clones were read by immunoSEQ multiplex PCR, and TCRdb kept only the in-frame ones, dropping some. This table has some 330,000 clones, approximately 88% appearing once. The sequenced material came from peripheral blood. These receptors were collected from a woman aged 45 to 65 with active or convalescent COVID-19.

The CDR3 DNA follows: TGTGCCAGTATCCAACCGACCACGGGGGGAGGCGGAAACACCATATATTTT. This sequence encodes CASIQPTTGGGGNTIYF. The chain employs TRBV19 and TRBJ1-3; possibly TRBD1 for D (5 bases). Trimming took off 7 bases at V and 4 bases at J, with 23 bases between the two ends. Germline V gene sequence: CDR1 LNHDA, CDR2 SQIVND (reference sequence). The CDR3 contains 17 residues. The full variable domain, its missing parts supplied by reference TRBV19 and TRBJ1-3, is DGGITQSPKYLFRKEGQNVTLSCEQNLNHDAMYWYRQDPGQGLRLIYYSQIVNDFQKGDIAEGYSVSREKKESFPLTVTSAQKNPTAFYLCASIQPTTGGGGNTIYFGEGSWLTVV.

The chain links TRBV12-5 to TRBJ2-1; 7 nucleotides match TRBD2. V lost 4 bases to trimming and J lost 7 bases; unmatched junction nucleotides: 10. Per germline, CDR1 LGHNT and CDR2 FRNRAP. The CDR3 loop spans 15 amino acids. CDR3 DNA: TGTGCTAGTGGTTCCCCCGGGACTATCCCTAATGAGCAGTTCTTC. Translation gives CASGSPGTIPNEQFF.

The chain carries TRBV18 and TRBJ2-1, with TRBD1 as a possible D gene (5 bases). The length of the CDR3 is 15 residues. Germline loops: CDR1 KGHSH, CDR2 LQKENI. Deletions cut 6 bases from V and 5 bases from J, with 17 bases between. CDR3 amino acids: CASSTTRAPNNEQFF. In nucleotides, the CDR3 is TGTGCCAGCTCCACCACCAGGGCCCCTAACAATGAGCAGTTCTTC.

V gene TRBV4-1 combines with J gene TRBJ2-7; the match to TRBD2 covers 14 bases. The junction had 5 bases not matched to a gene; V was cut back by 0 bases and J by 4 bases. This CDR3 is built from 17 residues. The germline V gene has CDR1 MGHRA and CDR2 YSYEKL. The CDR3 region is CASSQDPGLAGGYEQYF. The CDR3 DNA reads as TGCGCCAGCAGCCAAGATCCCGGACTAGCGGGGGGATACGAGCAGTACTTC.

This clone was seen more than once but under ten times. CDR3 sequence (DNA): TGTGCCAGCAGTGAACTTGTGGGACAGGGGTTCGAAAAACTGTTTTTT. This gives the protein CASSELVGQGFEKLFF. The chain recombines TRBV2 with TRBJ1-4; TRBD1 matches at 10 bases. Germline assignment: CDR1 SNHLY and CDR2 FYNNEI. The CDR3 runs to 16 residues. Trimming cost V 2 bases and J 8 bases; bases outside gene matches: 8.

This chain uses TRBV4-1 with TRBJ2-7; 8 nucleotides align to TRBD1. V lost 2 bases, J lost 0 bases, and 3 bases stayed unmatched. This CDR3 region has 15 residues. Germline V gene data show CDR1 as MGHRA and CDR2 as YSYEKL. The DNA of the CDR3 is TGCGCCAGCAGCCAAACCGGACAGGGCTCCTACGAGCAGTACTTC. Translating it yields CASSQTGQGSYEQYF.

This clone occurred once. The chain employs TRBV6-5 and TRBJ1-2, with a weak D call TRBD1 (5 bases). Per the germline V gene, CDR1 is MNHEY and CDR2 is SVGAGI. The CDR3 runs to 15 residues. Trimming stripped 4 bases from V and 3 bases from J, with 15 bases between. CDR3 sequence reads: CASSFGPGGDYGYTF. The CDR3 coding sequence is TGTGCCAGCAGTTTCGGGCCCGGAGGGGACTATGGCTACACCTTC.

The gene calls are TRBV4-3 and TRBJ1-1, with D possibly TRBD1 on 6 matching bases. CDR3 length: 15 amino acids. The V gene lost 0 bases and the J gene lost 3 bases, with 11 bases spanning the gap. CDR1 is LGHNA, CDR2 YSLEER, per germline. CDR3: CASSQDAGADTEAFF. CDR3 in DNA: TGCGCCAGCAGCCAAGATGCAGGGGCGGACACTGAAGCTTTCTTT.

There are a few counts of this clone. The gene calls are TRBV28 and TRBJ1-1; D not certain. Trimming pared 5 bases from V and 6 bases from J, leaving 7 bases between. The CDR3 totals 11 residues. CDR1 and CDR2 (germline): MDHEN, SYDVKM. The CDR3 bases are TGTGCCAGCAGTACAGACCCTGAAGCTTTCTTT. This encodes CASSTDPEAFF. The whole variable domain, remainder taken from reference TRBV28 and TRBJ1-1, is DVKVTQSSRYLVKRTGEKVFLECVQDMDHENMFWYRQDPGLGLRLIYFSYDVKMKEKGDIPEGYSVSREKKERFSLILESASTNQTSMYLCASSTDPEAFFGQGTRLTVV.

The rearrangement links TRBV7-9 to TRBJ2-2; TRBD1 matches 7 bases. Germline CDR1 is SEHNR and CDR2 is FQNEAQ (reference sequence). The V and J ends lost 5 bases and 0 bases, in that order; junction bases with no gene match: 3. CDR3 length equals 15 residues. As DNA, the CDR3 is TGTGCCAGCAGCCCCACAGGGGCGAACACCGGGGAGCTGTTTTTT. It is translated as CASSPTGANTGELFF.

V gene TRBV4-1 combines with J gene TRBJ1-4; TRBD1 matches 11 bases. V shed 3 bases, J shed 8 bases, and the junction held 2 bases outside the gene matches. Germline V lookup: CDR1 MGHRA, CDR2 YSYEKL. The CDR3 covers 14 residues. CDR3 amino acids: CASSQGQGDEKLFF. DNA of the CDR3: TGCGCCAGCAGCCAGGGACAGGGGGACGAAAAACTGTTTTTT.

The chain recombines TRBV7-2 with TRBJ2-5; TRBD2 might be the D (5 bases). The length of the CDR3 is 13 residues. V dropped 3 bases and J dropped 3 bases, with 8 bases sitting between them. CDR1 and CDR2 from the germline V gene are SGHTA and FQGNSA. The CDR3 DNA follows: TGTGCCAGCAGCTTCGACTATGAAGAGACCCAGTACTTC. This codes for CASSFDYEETQYF.

With regard to this clone: The junction shows a germline mismatch at one end, possibly a read error. V gene TRBV4-1 combines with J gene TRBJ2-7; D uncertain. This CDR3 comprises 14 residues. CDR1 and CDR2 from the germline V gene are MGHRA and YSYEKL. CDR3 in DNA: TGCGCCAGCAGCCAATCTCGTAGCTCCGACGAGCAGTACTTC. It specifies CASSQSRSSDEQYF.

The chain uses TRBV27 and TRBJ1-5, with 9 bases fitting TRBD1. Germline V gene lookup returns CDR1 MNHEY and CDR2 SMNVEV (reference sequence). This CDR3 is 18 amino acids long. J was trimmed by 5 bases and V by 2 bases; bases with no gene match: 13. The CDR3 loop reads CASSLGPPGQGKDQPQHF. The DNA for the CDR3 is TGTGCCAGCAGTTTAGGGCCTCCGGGACAGGGAAAGGATCAGCCCCAGCATTTT.

The chain joins TRBV19 to TRBJ2-1; no firm D call. CDR1 is LNHDA, CDR2 SQIVND, per germline (reference sequence). The CDR3 totals 14 residues. The V and J ends lost 5 bases and 4 bases respectively, with 12 bases between them. CDR3 protein: CASSVRPRYNEQFF. In DNA form, the CDR3 reads TGTGCCAGTAGTGTGCGGCCAAGATACAATGAGCAGTTCTTC.

The rearrangement joins TRBV28 to TRBJ1-4; 8 bases fit TRBD1. This CDR3 is built from 16 residues. Germline-derived CDR1 and CDR2 are MDHEN and SYDVKM. Trimming at V came to 7 bases and at J to 8 bases, leaving 15 bases not matched to a gene. CDR3 in amino acids: CASIFSGGAGLEKLFF. The CDR3 nucleotides are TGTGCCAGCATTTTCTCAGGGGGCGCAGGTCTGGAAAAACTGTTTTTT.

The rearrangement joins TRBV30 to TRBJ2-3, with D tentatively TRBD1 (5 bases). The V gene lost 3 bases and the J gene lost 1 base, with 11 bases spanning the gap. CDR3 length: 14 amino acids. The germline V gene has CDR1 GTSNPN and CDR2 SVGIG (reference sequence). The CDR3 nucleotides read TGTGCCTGGAGCCTAGGGGCGGGCACAGATACGCAGTATTTT. Its protein is CAWSLGAGTDTQYF.